This TCR beta chain emerged from a study of blood T cell repertoires in COVID-19. Across the whole study: In each case, the material was cDNA or gDNA derived from T cells, B-cell-depleted T cells, or PBMCs.

Germline CDR1 and CDR2: SGDLS and YYNGEE. The CDR3 spans 13 residues. V shed 0 bases and J shed 9 bases, with 10 bases lying between them. Study processing details: Nucleated cell counts were estimated from reference gene primer amplification. Measured with immunoSEQ multiplex PCR; TCRdb has only the in-frame clones, and not every one. V and J calls and clone size are copied from that table; D and trimming were computed from the DNA. The sample contains more than 90,000 clones, 80% to 90% of which appear only once. The TCR was taken from a man aged 65-85 years who had recovered from COVID-19. Sequencing was performed on peripheral blood. The chain couples TRBV9 to TRBJ1-5, with D possibly matching TRBD1 (5 bases). CDR3 in amino acids: CASSVDAGGPQHF. CDR3 sequence (DNA): TGTGCCAGCAGCGTAGACGCCGGGGGGCCCCAGCATTTT.